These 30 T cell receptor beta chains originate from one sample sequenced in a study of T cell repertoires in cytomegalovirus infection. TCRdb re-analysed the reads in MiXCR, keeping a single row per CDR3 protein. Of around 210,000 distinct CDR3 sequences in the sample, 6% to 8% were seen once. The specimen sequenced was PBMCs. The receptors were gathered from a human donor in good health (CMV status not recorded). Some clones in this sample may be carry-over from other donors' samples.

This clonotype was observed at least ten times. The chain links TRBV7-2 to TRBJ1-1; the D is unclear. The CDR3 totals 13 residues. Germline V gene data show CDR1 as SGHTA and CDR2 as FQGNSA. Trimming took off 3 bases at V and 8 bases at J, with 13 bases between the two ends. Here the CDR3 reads CASSLKGWPEAFF. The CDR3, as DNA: TGTGCCAGCAGCTTGAAAGGTTGGCCGGAAGCTTTCTTT.

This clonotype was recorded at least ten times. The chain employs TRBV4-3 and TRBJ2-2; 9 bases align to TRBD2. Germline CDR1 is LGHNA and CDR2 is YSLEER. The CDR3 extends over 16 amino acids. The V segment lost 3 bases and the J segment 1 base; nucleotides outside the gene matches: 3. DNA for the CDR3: TGCGCCAGCAGCCATTTTAGCGGGGGGAACACCGGGGAGCTGTTTTTT. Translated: CASSHFSGGNTGELFF.

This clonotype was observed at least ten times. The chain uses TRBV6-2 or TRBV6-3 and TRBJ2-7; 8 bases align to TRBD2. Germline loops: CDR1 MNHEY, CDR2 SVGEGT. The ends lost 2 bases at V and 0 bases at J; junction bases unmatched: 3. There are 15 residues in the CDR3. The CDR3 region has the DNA TGTGCCAGCAGTTACAGGCGGGGGGACTCCTACGAGCAGTACTTC. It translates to CASSYRRGDSYEQYF.

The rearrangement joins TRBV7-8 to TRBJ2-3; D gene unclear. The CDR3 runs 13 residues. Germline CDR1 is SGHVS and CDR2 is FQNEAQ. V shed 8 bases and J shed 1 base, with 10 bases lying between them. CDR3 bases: TGTGCCAGCCGACGGAGTGGCACAGATACGCAGTATTTT. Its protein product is CASRRSGTDTQYF.

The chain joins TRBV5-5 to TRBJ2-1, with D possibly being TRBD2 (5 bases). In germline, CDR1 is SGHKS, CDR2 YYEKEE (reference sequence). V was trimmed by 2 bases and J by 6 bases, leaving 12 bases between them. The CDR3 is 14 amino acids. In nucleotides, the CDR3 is TGTGCCAGCAGCTTCGGGTCTAGCCTCAATGAGCAGTTCTTC. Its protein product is CASSFGSSLNEQFF.

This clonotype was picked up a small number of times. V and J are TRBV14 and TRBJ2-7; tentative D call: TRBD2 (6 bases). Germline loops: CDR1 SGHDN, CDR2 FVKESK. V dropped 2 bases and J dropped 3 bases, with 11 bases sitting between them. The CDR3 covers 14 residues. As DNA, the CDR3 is TGTGCCAGCAGCCAATACGGGGGATTCTACGAGCAGTACTTC. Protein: CASSQYGGFYEQYF.

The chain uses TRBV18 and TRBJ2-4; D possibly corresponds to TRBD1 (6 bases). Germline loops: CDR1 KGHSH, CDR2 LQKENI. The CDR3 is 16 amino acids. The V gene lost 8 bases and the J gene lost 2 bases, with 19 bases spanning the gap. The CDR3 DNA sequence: TGTGCCAGCCTAGGACAGCCCTCACATCCCAAAAACATTCAGTACTTC. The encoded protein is CASLGQPSHPKNIQYF. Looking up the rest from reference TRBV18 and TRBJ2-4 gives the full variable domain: NAGVMQNPRHLVRRRGQEARLRCSPMKGHSHVYWYRQLPEEGLKFMVYLQKENIIDESGMPKERFSAEFPKEGPSILRIQQVVRGDSAAYFCASLGQPSHPKNIQYFGAGTRLSVL.

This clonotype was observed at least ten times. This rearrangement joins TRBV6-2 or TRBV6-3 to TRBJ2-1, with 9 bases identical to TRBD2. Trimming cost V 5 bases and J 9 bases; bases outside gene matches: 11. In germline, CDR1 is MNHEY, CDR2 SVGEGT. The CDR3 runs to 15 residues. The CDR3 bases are TGTGCCAGCAGTCCCCTGAGGCGGGGGGGCACTGAGCAGTTCTTC. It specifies CASSPLRRGGTEQFF.

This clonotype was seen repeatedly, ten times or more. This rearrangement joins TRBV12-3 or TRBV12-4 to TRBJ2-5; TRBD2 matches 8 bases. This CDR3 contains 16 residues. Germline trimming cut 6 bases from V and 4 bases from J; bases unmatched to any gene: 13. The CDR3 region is CASSLRTAGATETQYF. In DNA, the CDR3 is TGTGCCAGCAGCTTGCGGACAGCGGGGGCCACAGAGACCCAGTACTTC.

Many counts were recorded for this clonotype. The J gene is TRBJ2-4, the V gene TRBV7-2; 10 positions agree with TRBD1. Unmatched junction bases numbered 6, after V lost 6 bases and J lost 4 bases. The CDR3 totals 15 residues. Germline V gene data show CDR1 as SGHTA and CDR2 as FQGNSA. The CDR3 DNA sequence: TGTGCCAGCAGTGGGGACAGGGGTGTTAAAAACATTCAGTACTTC. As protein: CASSGDRGVKNIQYF.

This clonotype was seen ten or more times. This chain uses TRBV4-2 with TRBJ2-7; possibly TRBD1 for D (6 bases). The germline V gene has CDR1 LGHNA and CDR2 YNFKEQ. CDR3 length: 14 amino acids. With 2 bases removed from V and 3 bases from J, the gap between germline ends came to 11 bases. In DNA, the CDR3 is TGTGCCAGCAGCCAACCTGGACAGATCTACGAGCAGTACTTC. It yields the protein CASSQPGQIYEQYF.

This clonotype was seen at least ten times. CDR3 sequence (DNA): TGTGCCAGCGATAATCAGGGGCTCGAGCAGTACTTC. Protein sequence: CASDNQGLEQYF. The chain recombines TRBV6-2 or TRBV6-3 with TRBJ2-7; tentatively, D is TRBD1 (6 bases). Germline V lookup: CDR1 MNHEY, CDR2 SVGEGT. V lost 8 bases and J 6 bases, leaving 14 bases between the germline ends. The length of the CDR3 is 12 residues.

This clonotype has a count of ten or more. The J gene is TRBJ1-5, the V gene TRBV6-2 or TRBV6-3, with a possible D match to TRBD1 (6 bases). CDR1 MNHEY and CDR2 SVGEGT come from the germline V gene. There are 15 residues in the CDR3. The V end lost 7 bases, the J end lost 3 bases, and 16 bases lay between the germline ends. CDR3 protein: CASNYQGKYNQPQHF. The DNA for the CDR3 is TGTGCCAGCAACTACCAGGGGAAGTACAATCAGCCCCAGCATTTT.

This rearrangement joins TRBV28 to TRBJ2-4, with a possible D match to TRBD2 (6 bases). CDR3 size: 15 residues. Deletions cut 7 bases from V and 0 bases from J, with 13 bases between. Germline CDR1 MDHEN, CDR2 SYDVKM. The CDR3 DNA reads TGTGCCAGCAATCCGTGGGGGGAAGCCAAAAACATTCAGTACTTC. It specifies CASNPWGEAKNIQYF.

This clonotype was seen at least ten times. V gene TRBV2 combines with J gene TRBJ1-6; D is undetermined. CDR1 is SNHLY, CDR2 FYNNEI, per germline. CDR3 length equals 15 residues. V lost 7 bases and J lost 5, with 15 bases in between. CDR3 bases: TGTGCCAGCACAACCGGACGGATAAATAATTCACCCCTCCACTTT. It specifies CASTTGRINNSPLHF.

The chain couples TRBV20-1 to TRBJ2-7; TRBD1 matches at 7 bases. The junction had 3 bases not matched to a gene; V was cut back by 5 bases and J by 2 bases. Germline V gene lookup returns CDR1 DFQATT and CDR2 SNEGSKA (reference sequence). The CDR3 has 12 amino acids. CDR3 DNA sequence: TGCAGTGCTCCGACAGGGACCTACGAGCAGTACTTC. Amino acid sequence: CSAPTGTYEQYF.

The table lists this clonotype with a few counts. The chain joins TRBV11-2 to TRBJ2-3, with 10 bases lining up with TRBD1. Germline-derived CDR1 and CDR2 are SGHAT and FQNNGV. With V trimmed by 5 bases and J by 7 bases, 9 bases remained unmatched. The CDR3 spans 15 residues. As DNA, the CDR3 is TGTGCCAGCAGCGGGGGGACAGGGGTAACGAATACGCAGTATTTT. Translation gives CASSGGTGVTNTQYF.

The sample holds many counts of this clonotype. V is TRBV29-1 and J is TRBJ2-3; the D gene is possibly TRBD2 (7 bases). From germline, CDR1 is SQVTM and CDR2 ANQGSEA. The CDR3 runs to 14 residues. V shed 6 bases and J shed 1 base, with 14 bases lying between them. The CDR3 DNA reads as TGCAGCGTCCGAGAGGGGGGGGGCACAGATACGCAGTATTTT. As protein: CSVREGGGTDTQYF.

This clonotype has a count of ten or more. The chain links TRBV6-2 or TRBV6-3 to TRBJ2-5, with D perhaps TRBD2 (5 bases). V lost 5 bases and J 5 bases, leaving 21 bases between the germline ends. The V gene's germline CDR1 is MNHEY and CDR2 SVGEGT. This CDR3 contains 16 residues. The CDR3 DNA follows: TGTGCCAGCAGTCGACCTCCTGGACTGCTCGGGGAGACCCAGTACTTC. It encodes CASSRPPGLLGETQYF.

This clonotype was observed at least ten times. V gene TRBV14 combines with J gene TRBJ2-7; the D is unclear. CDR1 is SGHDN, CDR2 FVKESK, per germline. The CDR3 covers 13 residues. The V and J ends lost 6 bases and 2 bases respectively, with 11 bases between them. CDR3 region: CASRRAPAYEQYF. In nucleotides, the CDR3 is TGTGCCAGCAGACGGGCCCCGGCCTACGAGCAGTACTTC.

The CDR3 loop reads CASSFPPGQGNTGELFF. In nucleotides, the CDR3 is TGTGCCAGCAGTTTTCCCCCGGGACAGGGAAACACCGGGGAGCTGTTTTTT. This chain uses TRBV28 with TRBJ2-2; TRBD1 matches 9 bases. V lost 3 bases to trimming and J lost 2 bases; unmatched junction nucleotides: 7. The V gene's germline CDR1 is MDHEN and CDR2 SYDVKM. CDR3 length equals 17 residues. The whole variable domain, remainder taken from reference TRBV28 and TRBJ2-2, is DVKVTQSSRYLVKRTGEKVFLECVQDMDHENMFWYRQDPGLGLRLIYFSYDVKMKEKGDIPEGYSVSREKKERFSLILESASTNQTSMYLCASSFPPGQGNTGELFFGEGSRLTVL.

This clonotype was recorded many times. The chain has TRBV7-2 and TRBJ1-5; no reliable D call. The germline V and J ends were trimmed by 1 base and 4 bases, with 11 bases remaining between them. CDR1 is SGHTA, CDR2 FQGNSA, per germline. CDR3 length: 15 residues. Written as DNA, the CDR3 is TGTGCCAGCAGCTTAGTCCGGGCCACGAATCAGCCCCAGCATTTT. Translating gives CASSLVRATNQPQHF. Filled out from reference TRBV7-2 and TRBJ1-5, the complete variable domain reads GAGVSQSPSNKVTEKGKDVELRCDPISGHTALYWYRQSLGQGLEFLIYFQGNSAPDKSGLPSDRFSAERTGGSVSTLTIQRTQQEDSAVYLCASSLVRATNQPQHFGDGTRLSIL.

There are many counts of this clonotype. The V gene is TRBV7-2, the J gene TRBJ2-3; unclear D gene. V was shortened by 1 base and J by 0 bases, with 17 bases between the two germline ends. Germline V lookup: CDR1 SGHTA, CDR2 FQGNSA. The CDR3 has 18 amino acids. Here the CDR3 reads CASSLVERAISSTDTQYF. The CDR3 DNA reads TGTGCCAGCAGCTTAGTGGAAAGAGCGATTTCTAGCACAGATACGCAGTATTTT.

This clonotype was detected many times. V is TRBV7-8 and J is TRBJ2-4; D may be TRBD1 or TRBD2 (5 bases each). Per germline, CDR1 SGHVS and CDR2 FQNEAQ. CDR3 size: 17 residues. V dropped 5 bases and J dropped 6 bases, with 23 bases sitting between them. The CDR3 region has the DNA TGTGCCAGCAGCCGAGGATTCGGGGCGCCCACGGGAAACATTCAGTACTTC. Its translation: CASSRGFGAPTGNIQYF.

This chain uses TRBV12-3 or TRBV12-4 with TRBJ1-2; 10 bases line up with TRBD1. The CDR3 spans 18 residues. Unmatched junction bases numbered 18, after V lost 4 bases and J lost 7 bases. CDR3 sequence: CASSSTNPRDRGVSGYTF. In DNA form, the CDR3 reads TGTGCCAGCAGTTCAACCAACCCCCGGGACAGGGGAGTAAGTGGCTACACCTTC.

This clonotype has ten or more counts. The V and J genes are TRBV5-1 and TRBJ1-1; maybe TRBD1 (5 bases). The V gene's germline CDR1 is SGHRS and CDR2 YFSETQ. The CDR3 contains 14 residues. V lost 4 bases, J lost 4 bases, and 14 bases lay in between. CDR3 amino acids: CASSRPGGATEAFF. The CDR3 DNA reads TGCGCCAGCAGCCGCCCAGGAGGGGCCACTGAAGCTTTCTTT. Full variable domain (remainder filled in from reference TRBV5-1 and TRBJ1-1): KAGVTQTPRYLIKTRGQQVTLSCSPISGHRSVSWYQQTPGQGLQFLFEYFSETQRNKGNFPGRFSGRQFSNSRSEMNVSTLELGDSALYLCASSRPGGATEAFFGQGTRLTVV.

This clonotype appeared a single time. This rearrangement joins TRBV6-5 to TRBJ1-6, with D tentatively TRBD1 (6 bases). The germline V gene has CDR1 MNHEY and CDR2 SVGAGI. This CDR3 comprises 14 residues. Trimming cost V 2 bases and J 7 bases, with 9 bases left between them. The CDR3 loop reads CASSYGDRNSPLHF. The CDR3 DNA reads TGTGCCAGCAGTTACGGCGACAGGAATTCACCCCTCCACTTT.

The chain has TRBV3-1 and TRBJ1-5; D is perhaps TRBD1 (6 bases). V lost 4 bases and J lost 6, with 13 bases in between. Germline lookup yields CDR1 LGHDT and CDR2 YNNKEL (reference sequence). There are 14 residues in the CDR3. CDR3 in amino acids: CASSLNQGSQPQHF. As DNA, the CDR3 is TGTGCCAGCAGCCTAAATCAGGGGAGTCAGCCCCAGCATTTT.

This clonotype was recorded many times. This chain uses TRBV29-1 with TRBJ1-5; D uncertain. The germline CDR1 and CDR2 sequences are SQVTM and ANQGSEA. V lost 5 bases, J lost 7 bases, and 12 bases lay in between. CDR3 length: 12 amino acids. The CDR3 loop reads CSVSTHGQPQHF. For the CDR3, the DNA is TGCAGCGTTTCGACTCACGGGCAGCCCCAGCATTTT.

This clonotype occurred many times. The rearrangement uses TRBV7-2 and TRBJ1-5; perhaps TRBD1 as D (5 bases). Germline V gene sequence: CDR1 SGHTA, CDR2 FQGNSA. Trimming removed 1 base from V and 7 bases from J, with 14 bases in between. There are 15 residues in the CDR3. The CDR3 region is CASSLGDSRGQPQHF. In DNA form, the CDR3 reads TGTGCCAGCAGCTTAGGCGACAGTCGAGGGCAGCCCCAGCATTTT. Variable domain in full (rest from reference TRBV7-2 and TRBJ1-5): GAGVSQSPSNKVTEKGKDVELRCDPISGHTALYWYRQSLGQGLEFLIYFQGNSAPDKSGLPSDRFSAERTGGSVSTLTIQRTQQEDSAVYLCASSLGDSRGQPQHFGDGTRLSIL.